The rows below give T cell receptor beta chains drawn from one sample of a study of identical twins. One entry per CDR3 protein results from TCRdb running MiXCR on the 5' RACE reads. In the table there are under 800,000 distinct CDR3 sequences, roughly 20% of which are singletons. The same sample was also studied in work on T cells expressing NK-cell markers.

Sequencing used PBMCs. These receptors all come from a woman under 30 in good health. The CDR3 runs from the conserved cysteine through the conserved F or W. The D gene is left open where the match is weak. Some rows have no size entry. The others give once, few or many, or a class for an expanded clone.

clone size	D gene	V gene	J gene	CDR3 protein	CDR3 DNA
many	.	TRBV6-2/TRBV6-3	TRBJ2-2	CASSSFDRENTGELFF	TGTGCCAGCAGTAGTTTCGACAGAGAAAACACCGGGGAGCTGTTTTTT
few	TRBD2	TRBV5-1	TRBJ2-3	CASSLTSGTLTDTQYF	TGCGCCAGCAGCTTGACTAGCGGGACCCTCACAGATACGCAGTATTTT
.	.	TRBV18	TRBJ2-3	CASSPLNRESSTDTQYF	TGTGCCAGCTCACCCCTCAACAGGGAATCGAGCACAGATACGCAGTATTTT
.	.	TRBV20-1	TRBJ2-7	CSARDGGGVTYEQYF	TGCAGTGCTAGAGATGGTGGGGGTGTAACCTACGAGCAGTACTTC
.	TRBD2	TRBV5-1	TRBJ2-5	CASSITSGATRETQYF	TGCGCCAGCAGCATAACTAGCGGGGCGACGAGGGAGACCCAGTACTTC
.	.	TRBV20-1	TRBJ1-1	CSASESKMNTEAFF	TGCAGTGCTTCGGAATCCAAGATGAACACTGAAGCTTTCTTT
.	.	TRBV29-1	TRBJ2-7	CSVVLTGHYEQYF	TGCAGCGTTGTTCTTACAGGGCACTACGAGCAGTACTTC
many	.	TRBV12-3/TRBV12-4	TRBJ1-1	CASSLDPMSEAFF	TGTGCCAGCAGTTTAGACCCCATGTCTGAAGCTTTCTTT
few	TRBD2	TRBV3-1	TRBJ2-1	CASSHAGGYNEQFF	TGTGCCAGCAGCCATGCGGGAGGATACAATGAGCAGTTCTTC
few	TRBD2	TRBV6-4	TRBJ2-1	CASSDSIFAAGGYNEQFF	TGTGCCAGCAGTGACTCGATTTTCGCAGCGGGAGGGTACAATGAGCAGTTCTTC
many	.	TRBV2	TRBJ1-2	CASSEGTWANYGYTF	TGTGCCAGCAGTGAGGGGACCTGGGCTAACTATGGCTACACCTTC
.	.	TRBV20-1	TRBJ2-7	CSATGYHYEQYF	TGCAGTGCGACGGGGTATCACTACGAGCAGTACTTC
.	TRBD2	TRBV7-9	TRBJ2-1	CASSLDHRGGPRNEQFF	TGTGCCAGCAGCTTAGATCATCGGGGAGGGCCGCGGAATGAGCAGTTCTTC
.	TRBD2	TRBV5-6	TRBJ2-3	CASSPGTSGYTQYF	TGTGCCAGCAGCCCCGGGACTAGCGGTTATACGCAGTATTTT
few	.	TRBV7-2	TRBJ2-5	CASSFTGSSGETQYF	TGTGCCAGCAGCTTCACAGGGTCCTCGGGGGAGACCCAGTACTTC
many	.	TRBV29-1	TRBJ1-1	CSVGGGRAFF	TGCAGCGTTGGAGGGGGGAGGGCTTTCTTT
few	.	TRBV5-1	TRBJ1-1	CASSSRGRPDTEAFF	TGCGCCAGCAGCTCTCGGGGACGCCCGGACACTGAAGCTTTCTTT
.	TRBD1	TRBV3-1	TRBJ2-6	CASSFGQGGGLTF	TGTGCCAGCAGCTTCGGACAGGGAGGAGGCCTGACTTTC
few	.	TRBV12-3/TRBV12-4	TRBJ1-1	CASMPIGQPFF	TGTGCCAGCATGCCCATCGGACAGCCTTTCTTT
.	.	TRBV7-2	TRBJ2-7	CASSLNRPDLYEQYF	TGTGCCAGCAGCTTAAACCGTCCTGACCTCTACGAGCAGTACTTC
once	.	TRBV7-2	TRBJ1-1	CASRLYAETEAFF	TGTGCCAGCCGCCTTTACGCGGAGACTGAAGCTTTCTTT
many	TRBD1	TRBV12-3/TRBV12-4	TRBJ1-2	CASSPGQSFNYGYTF	TGTGCCAGCAGCCCGGGACAGTCATTTAACTATGGCTACACCTTC
.	TRBD2	TRBV6-5	TRBJ2-1	CASSYSGTSGSGYNEQFF	TGTGCCAGCAGTTACTCTGGGACTAGCGGGAGTGGGTACAATGAGCAGTTCTTC
.	TRBD2	TRBV7-3	TRBJ2-3	CASSPGLAGPEAQYF	TGTGCCAGCAGCCCCGGACTAGCGGGGCCCGAAGCGCAGTATTTT
few	TRBD1	TRBV6-1	TRBJ1-4	CASTTTGGNEKLFF	TGTGCCAGCACTACTACAGGGGGTAATGAAAAACTGTTTTTT
.	TRBD1	TRBV20-1	TRBJ1-4	CSARVRQGARGEKLFF	TGCAGTGCTAGAGTTCGCCAGGGGGCCCGAGGTGAAAAACTGTTTTTT
few	.	TRBV12-3/TRBV12-4	TRBJ1-5	CASSFGSHQPQHF	TGTGCCAGCAGTTTCGGCAGCCATCAGCCCCAGCATTTT
many	.	TRBV27	TRBJ1-2	CASSAAIGYTF	TGTGCCAGCAGTGCCGCTATTGGCTACACCTTC
few	.	TRBV6-1	TRBJ2-7	CASSERPQSGFTYEQYF	TGTGCCAGCAGTGAACGTCCCCAGTCTGGATTCACCTACGAGCAGTACTTC
few	TRBD2	TRBV12-3/TRBV12-4	TRBJ2-1	CASTSSSGGINEQFF	TGTGCCAGCACTTCCTCTAGCGGGGGGATCAATGAGCAGTTCTTC
.	.	TRBV11-2	TRBJ2-1	CASSFLRGGAYNEQFF	TGTGCCAGCAGCTTTCTTAGAGGCGGGGCTTACAATGAGCAGTTCTTC
.	.	TRBV20-1	TRBJ1-5	CSARGTEPSNQPQHF	TGCAGTGCTAGAGGGACGGAACCTAGCAATCAGCCCCAGCATTTT
few	TRBD2	TRBV5-1	TRBJ2-5	CASSFRLAGSETQYF	TGCGCCAGCAGCTTTAGACTAGCGGGGTCAGAGACCCAGTACTTC
few	.	TRBV11-2	TRBJ2-5	CASSLVAGWGSFVETQYF	TGTGCCAGCAGCTTAGTGGCAGGCTGGGGGAGTTTCGTGGAGACCCAGTACTTC
.	.	TRBV20-1	TRBJ2-5	CSALMSQETQYF	TGCAGTGCTCTTATGTCACAAGAGACCCAGTACTTC
.	.	TRBV5-1	TRBJ2-1	CASSSTESGQFF	TGCGCCAGCAGTTCTACGGAGTCGGGGCAGTTCTTC
many	.	TRBV6-5	TRBJ2-5	CASSYSIQETQYF	TGTGCCAGCAGTTACTCGATACAGGAGACCCAGTACTTC
many	.	TRBV12-3/TRBV12-4	TRBJ2-1	CASSRAGNHEQFF	TGTGCCAGCAGCCGGGCAGGTAACCATGAGCAGTTCTTC
.	.	TRBV29-1	TRBJ2-7	CSVQGQSKGGDEQYF	TGCAGCGTCCAGGGGCAGTCAAAAGGTGGGGACGAGCAGTACTTC
few	.	TRBV6-5	TRBJ2-6	CASSYSDTGANVLTF	TGTGCCAGCAGTTACTCGGATACTGGGGCCAACGTCCTGACTTTC
many	.	TRBV6-4	TRBJ2-2	CASSDSGTNTGELFF	TGTGCCAGCAGTGACTCCGGGACTAACACCGGGGAGCTGTTTTTT
few	.	TRBV6-2/TRBV6-3	TRBJ2-5	CASSYIVAWGDRETQYF	TGTGCCAGCAGTTACATCGTCGCCTGGGGGGACCGGGAGACCCAGTACTTC
.	.	TRBV7-2	TRBJ2-3	CASSPARRTNTQYF	TGTGCCAGCAGCCCTGCACGGAGGACAAATACGCAGTATTTT
many	TRBD1	TRBV29-1	TRBJ2-7	CSVEGTGGYEQYF	TGCAGCGTTGAGGGTACAGGGGGGTACGAGCAGTACTTC
.	TRBD2	TRBV6-1	TRBJ2-1	CASRWADGGSEQFF	TGTGCCAGCAGGTGGGCAGACGGGGGGTCGGAGCAGTTCTTC
.	.	TRBV9	TRBJ2-2	CASSVQTGELFF	TGTGCCAGCAGCGTTCAGACCGGGGAGCTGTTTTTT
few	TRBD2	TRBV24-1	TRBJ2-3	CATSDYGGGFRYF	TGTGCCACCAGTGATTACGGGGGGGGTTTTCGGTATTTT